This entry is about one T cell receptor (beta chain). TCRdb's table, derived via immunoSEQ multiplex PCR, lists solely in-frame clones and lacks some. The top ten clones hold more than 1.4% of a sample with hundreds of thousands of clones, 80% to 90% of them seen once. The sample is drawn from a study of blood T cell repertoires in COVID-19. CDR1 SNHLY and CDR2 FYNNEI come from the germline V gene. The V gene lost 8 bases and the J gene lost 3 bases, with 19 bases spanning the gap. This CDR3 is built from 16 residues. This chain connects TRBV2 to TRBJ2-2; maybe TRBD1 (6 bases). The sample taken for sequencing was peripheral blood. The receptor comes from a woman aged 25 to 45 with active or convalescent COVID-19. The CDR3 sequence is CASVTLPGQYTGELFF. CDR3 sequence (DNA): TGTGCCAGCGTAACTTTACCGGGACAATACACCGGGGAGCTGTTTTTT. Full variable domain (missing parts from reference TRBV2 and TRBJ2-2): EPEVTQTPSHQVTQMGQEVILRCVPISNHLYFYWYRQILGQKVEFLVSFYNNEISEKSEIFDDQFSVERPDGSNFTLKIRSTKLEDSAMYFCASVTLPGQYTGELFFGEGSRLTVL.